One and the same sample provided the 2 T cell receptor beta chains below, sequenced in a study of blood T cells in healthy people across ages. Through a sample-barcoded 5' primer and a J-beta primer mix, a second PCR was run for roughly 6 to 11 cycles. TCRdb reprocessed the 5' RACE reads via MiXCR and lists one record per CDR3 protein. The sample records 1.4 million or so distinct CDR3 sequences, about 45% being singletons. Sequencing used blood. These receptors were collected from a woman between 18 and 29 years old in good health.

This chain links TRBV7-2 with TRBJ1-6, with D possibly being TRBD1 (5 bases). CDR1 is SGHTA, CDR2 FQGNSA, per germline. This CDR3 has 14 residues. V was cut by 4 bases and J by 6 bases, with 10 bases left in between. As DNA, the CDR3 is TGTGCCAGCAGCTACCGGGACGGTAATTCACCCCTCCACTTT. Translation: CASSYRDGNSPLHF.

This clonotype was observed at least ten times. The chain recombines TRBV5-1 with TRBJ2-5, with a possible D match to TRBD2 (6 bases). V shed 2 bases and J shed 1 base, with 9 bases lying between them. The CDR3 spans 14 residues. Per germline, CDR1 SGHRS and CDR2 YFSETQ. CDR3 sequence reads: CASSFSGSQETQYF. As DNA, the CDR3 is TGCGCCAGCAGCTTTAGCGGCTCCCAAGAGACCCAGTACTTC.